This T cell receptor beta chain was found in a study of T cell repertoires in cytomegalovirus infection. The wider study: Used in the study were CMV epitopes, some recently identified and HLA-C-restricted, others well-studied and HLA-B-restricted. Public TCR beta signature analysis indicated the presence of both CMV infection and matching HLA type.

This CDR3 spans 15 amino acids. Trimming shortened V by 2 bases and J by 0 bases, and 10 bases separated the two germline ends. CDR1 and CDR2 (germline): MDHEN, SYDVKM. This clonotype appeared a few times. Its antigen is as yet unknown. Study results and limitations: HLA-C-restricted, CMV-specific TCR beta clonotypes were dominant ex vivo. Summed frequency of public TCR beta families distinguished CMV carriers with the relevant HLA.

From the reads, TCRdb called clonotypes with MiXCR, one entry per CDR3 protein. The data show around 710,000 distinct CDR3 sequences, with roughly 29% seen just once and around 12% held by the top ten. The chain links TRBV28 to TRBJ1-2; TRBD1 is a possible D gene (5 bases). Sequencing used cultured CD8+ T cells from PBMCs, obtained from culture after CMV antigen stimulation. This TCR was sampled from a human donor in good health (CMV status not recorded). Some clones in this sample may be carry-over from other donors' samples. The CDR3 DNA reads TGTGCCAGCAGTTTAGCTCGAGGGGCTAACTATGGCTACACCTTC. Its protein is CASSLARGANYGYTF.